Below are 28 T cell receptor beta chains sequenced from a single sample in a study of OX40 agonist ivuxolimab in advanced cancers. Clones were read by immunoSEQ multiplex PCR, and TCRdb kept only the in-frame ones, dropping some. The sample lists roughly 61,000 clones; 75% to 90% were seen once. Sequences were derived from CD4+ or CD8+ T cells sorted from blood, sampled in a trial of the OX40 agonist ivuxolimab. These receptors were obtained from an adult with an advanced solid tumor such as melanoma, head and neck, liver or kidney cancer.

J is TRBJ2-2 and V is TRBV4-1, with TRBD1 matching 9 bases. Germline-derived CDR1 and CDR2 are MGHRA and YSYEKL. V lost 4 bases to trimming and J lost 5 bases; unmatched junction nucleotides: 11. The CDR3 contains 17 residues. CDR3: CASSPPQGGTGTGELFF. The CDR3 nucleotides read TGCGCCAGCAGCCCTCCGCAGGGTGGGACAGGGACCGGGGAGCTGTTTTTT.

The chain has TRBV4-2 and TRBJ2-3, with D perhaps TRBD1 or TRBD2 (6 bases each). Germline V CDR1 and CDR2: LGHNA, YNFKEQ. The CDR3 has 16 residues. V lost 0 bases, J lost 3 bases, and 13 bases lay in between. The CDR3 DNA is TGTGCCAGCAGCCAAGAACCCCAGGGGAGGACAGATACGCAGTATTTT. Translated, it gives CASSQEPQGRTDTQYF.

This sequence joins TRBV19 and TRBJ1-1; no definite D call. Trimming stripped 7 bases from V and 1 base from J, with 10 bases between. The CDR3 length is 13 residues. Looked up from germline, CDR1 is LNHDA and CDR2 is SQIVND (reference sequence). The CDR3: CASTFLSNTEAFF. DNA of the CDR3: TGTGCCAGTACTTTTTTGTCGAACACTGAAGCTTTCTTT.

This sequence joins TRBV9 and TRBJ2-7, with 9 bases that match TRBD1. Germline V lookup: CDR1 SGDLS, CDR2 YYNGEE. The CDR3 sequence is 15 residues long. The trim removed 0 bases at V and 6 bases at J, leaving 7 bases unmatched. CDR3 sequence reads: CASSVEGTGLGEQYF. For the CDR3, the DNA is TGTGCCAGCAGCGTAGAAGGGACAGGGTTGGGCGAGCAGTACTTC.

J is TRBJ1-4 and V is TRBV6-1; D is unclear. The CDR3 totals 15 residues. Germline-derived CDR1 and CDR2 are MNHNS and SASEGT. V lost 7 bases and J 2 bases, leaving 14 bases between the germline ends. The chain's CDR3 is CASTLFRSTNEKLFF. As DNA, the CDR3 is TGTGCCAGCACCCTTTTCAGGTCCACTAATGAAAAACTGTTTTTT.

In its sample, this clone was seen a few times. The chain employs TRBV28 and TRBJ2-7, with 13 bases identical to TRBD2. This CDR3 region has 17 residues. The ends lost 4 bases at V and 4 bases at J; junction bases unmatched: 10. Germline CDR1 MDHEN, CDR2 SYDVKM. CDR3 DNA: TGTGCCAGCAGTTCCCAAACCAAGACTAGCGGGAGGTACGAGCAGTACTTC. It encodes CASSSQTKTSGRYEQYF.

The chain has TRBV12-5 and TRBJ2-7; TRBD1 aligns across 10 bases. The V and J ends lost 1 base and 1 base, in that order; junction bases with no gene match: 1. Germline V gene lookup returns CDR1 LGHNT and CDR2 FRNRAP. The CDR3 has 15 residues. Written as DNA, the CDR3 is TGTGCTAGTGGTTTGGGGACAGGGGGTTCCTACGAGCAGTACTTC. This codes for CASGLGTGGSYEQYF.

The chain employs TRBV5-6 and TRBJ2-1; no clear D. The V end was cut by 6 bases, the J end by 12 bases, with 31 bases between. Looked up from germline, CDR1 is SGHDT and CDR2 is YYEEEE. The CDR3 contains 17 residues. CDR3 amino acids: CASTSDPPGSSGFGQFF. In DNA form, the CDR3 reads TGTGCCAGCACATCAGACCCTCCCGGTAGCTCTGGGTTTGGGCAGTTCTTC. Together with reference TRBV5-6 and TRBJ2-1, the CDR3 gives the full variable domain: DAGVTQSPTHLIKTRGQQVTLRCSPKSGHDTVSWYQQALGQGPQFIFQYYEEEERQRGNFPDRFSGHQFPNYSSELNVNALLLGDSALYLCASTSDPPGSSGFGQFFGPGTRLTVL.

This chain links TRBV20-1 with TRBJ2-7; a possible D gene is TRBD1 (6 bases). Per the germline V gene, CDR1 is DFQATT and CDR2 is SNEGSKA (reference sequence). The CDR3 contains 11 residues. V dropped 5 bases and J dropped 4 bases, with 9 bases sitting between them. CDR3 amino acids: CSAEGEYEQYF. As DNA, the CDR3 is TGCAGTGCTGAGGGGGAGTACGAGCAGTACTTC.

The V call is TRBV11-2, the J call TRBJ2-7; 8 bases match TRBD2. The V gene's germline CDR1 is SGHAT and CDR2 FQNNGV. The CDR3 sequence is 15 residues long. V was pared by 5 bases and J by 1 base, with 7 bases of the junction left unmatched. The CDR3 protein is CASSPRAGVSYEQYF. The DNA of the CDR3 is TGTGCCAGCAGCCCCCGAGCGGGAGTATCCTACGAGCAGTACTTC.

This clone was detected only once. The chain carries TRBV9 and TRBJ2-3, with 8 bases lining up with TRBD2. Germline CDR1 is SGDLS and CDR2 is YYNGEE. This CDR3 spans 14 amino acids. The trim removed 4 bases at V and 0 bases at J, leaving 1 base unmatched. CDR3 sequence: CASSPSGSTDTQYF. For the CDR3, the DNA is TGTGCCAGCAGCCCTAGCGGGAGCACAGATACGCAGTATTTT.

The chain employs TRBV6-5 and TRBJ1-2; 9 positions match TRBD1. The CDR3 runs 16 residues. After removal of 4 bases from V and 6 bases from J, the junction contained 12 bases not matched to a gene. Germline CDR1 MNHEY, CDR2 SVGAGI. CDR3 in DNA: TGTGCCAGCAGTTCGAGGACGGACAGGGGCGGGGATGGCTACACCTTC. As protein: CASSSRTDRGGDGYTF.

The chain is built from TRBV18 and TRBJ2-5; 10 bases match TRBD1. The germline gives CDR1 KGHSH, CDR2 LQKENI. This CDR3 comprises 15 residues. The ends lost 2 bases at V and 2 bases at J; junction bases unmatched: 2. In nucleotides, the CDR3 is TGTGCCAGCTCACCAGGGACAGGGGTACAAGAGACCCAGTACTTC. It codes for CASSPGTGVQETQYF.

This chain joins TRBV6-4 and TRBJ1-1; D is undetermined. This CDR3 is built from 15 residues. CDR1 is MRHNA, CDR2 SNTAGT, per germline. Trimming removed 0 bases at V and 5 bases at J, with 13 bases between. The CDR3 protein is CASSDSGSRSTEAFF. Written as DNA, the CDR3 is TGTGCCAGCAGTGACTCGGGGTCTCGGTCTACTGAAGCTTTCTTT.

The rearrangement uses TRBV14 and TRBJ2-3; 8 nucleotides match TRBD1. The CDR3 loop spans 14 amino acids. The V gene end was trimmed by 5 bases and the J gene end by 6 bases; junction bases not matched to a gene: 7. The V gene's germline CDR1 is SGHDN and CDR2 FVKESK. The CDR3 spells CASSKQGARDTQYF. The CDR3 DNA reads TGTGCCAGCAGCAAGCAGGGGGCCAGGGATACGCAGTATTTT.

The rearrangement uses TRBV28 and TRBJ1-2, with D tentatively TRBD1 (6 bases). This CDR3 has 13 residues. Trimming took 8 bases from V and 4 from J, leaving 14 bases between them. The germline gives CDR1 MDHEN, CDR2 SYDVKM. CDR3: CASGGSSPYGYTF. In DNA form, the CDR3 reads TGTGCCAGCGGGGGCAGCAGTCCCTATGGCTACACCTTC.

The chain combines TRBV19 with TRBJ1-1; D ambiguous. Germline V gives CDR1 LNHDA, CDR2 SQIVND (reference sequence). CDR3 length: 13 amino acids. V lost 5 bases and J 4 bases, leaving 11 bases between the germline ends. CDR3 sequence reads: CASSAPVGTEAFF. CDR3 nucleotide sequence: TGTGCCAGTAGTGCTCCCGTGGGCACTGAAGCTTTCTTT.

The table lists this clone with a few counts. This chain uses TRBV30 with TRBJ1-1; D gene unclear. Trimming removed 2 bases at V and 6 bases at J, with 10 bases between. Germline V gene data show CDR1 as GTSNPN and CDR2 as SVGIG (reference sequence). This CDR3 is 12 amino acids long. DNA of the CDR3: TGTGCCTGGAGTTTTTTGGGCCCTGAAGCTTTCTTT. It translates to CAWSFLGPEAFF.

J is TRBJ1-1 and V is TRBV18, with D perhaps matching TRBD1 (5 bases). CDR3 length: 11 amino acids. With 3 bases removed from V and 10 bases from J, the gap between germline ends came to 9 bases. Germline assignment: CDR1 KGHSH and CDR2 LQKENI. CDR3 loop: CASSPDRGAFF. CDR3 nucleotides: TGTGCCAGCTCACCGGATAGGGGAGCTTTCTTT.

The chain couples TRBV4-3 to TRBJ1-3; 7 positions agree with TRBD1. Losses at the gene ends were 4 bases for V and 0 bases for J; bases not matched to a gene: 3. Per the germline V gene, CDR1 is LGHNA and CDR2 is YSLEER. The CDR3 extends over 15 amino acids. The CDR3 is CASSLGTVSGNTIYF. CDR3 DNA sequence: TGCGCCAGCAGCCTCGGGACAGTCTCTGGAAACACCATATATTTT.

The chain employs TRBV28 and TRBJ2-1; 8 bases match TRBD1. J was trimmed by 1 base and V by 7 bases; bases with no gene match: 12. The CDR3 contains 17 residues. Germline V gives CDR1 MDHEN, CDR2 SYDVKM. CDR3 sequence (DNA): TGTGCCAGCACTTCGTCCGGGACAGGCGCTTCCTACAATGAGCAGTTCTTC. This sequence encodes CASTSSGTGASYNEQFF.

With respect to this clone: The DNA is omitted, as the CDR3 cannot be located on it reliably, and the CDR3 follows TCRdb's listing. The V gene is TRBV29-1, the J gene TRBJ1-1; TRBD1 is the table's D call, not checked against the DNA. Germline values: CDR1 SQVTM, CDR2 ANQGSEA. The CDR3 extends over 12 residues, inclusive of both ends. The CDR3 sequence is CSVGQGNTEAVF.

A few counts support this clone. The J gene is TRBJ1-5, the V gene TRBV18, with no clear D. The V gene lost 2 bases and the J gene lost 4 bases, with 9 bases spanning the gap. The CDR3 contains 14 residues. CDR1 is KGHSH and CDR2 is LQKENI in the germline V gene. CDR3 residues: CASSPETTNQPQHF. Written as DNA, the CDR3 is TGTGCCAGCTCACCAGAGACAACTAATCAGCCCCAGCATTTT.

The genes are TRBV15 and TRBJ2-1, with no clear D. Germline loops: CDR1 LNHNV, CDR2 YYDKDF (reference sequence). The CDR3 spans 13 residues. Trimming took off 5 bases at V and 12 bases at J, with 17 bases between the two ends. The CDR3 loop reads CATSRSSSGRQFF. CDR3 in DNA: TGTGCCACCAGCCGAAGTTCTTCCGGTAGGCAGTTCTTC. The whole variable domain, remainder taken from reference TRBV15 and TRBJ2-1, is DAMVIQNPRYQVTQFGKPVTLSCSQTLNHNVMYWYQQKSSQAPKLLFHYYDKDFNNEADTPDNFQSRRPNTSFCFLDIRSPGLGDTAMYLCATSRSSSGRQFFGPGTRLTVL.

The CDR3 coding sequence is TGTGCCAGCAGCCCAGAACCGGGACAGGGGTACGAGCAGTACTTC. Residues: CASSPEPGQGYEQYF. This chain connects TRBV7-9 to TRBJ2-7; 10 bases map to TRBD1. The CDR3 length is 15 residues. Losses at the gene ends were 5 bases for V and 4 bases for J; bases not matched to a gene: 8. The V gene's germline CDR1 is SEHNR and CDR2 FQNEAQ (reference sequence).

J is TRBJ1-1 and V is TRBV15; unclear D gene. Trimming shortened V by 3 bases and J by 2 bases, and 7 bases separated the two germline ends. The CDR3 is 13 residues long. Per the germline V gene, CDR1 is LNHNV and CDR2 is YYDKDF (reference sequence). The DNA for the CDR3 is TGTGCCACCAGCAGCCAGGTCAACACTGAAGCTTTCTTT. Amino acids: CATSSQVNTEAFF.

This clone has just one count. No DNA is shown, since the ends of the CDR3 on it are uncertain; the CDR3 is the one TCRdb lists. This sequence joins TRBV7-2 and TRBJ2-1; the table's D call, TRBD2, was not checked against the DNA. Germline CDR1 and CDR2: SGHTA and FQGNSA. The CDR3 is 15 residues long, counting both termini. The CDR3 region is CASRGGGHFGNEQFF.

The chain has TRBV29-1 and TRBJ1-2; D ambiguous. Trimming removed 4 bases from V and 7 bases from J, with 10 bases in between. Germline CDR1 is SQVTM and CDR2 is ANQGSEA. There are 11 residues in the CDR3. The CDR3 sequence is CSVGSSGGYTF. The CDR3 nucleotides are TGCAGCGTTGGCAGTTCCGGTGGCTACACCTTC.